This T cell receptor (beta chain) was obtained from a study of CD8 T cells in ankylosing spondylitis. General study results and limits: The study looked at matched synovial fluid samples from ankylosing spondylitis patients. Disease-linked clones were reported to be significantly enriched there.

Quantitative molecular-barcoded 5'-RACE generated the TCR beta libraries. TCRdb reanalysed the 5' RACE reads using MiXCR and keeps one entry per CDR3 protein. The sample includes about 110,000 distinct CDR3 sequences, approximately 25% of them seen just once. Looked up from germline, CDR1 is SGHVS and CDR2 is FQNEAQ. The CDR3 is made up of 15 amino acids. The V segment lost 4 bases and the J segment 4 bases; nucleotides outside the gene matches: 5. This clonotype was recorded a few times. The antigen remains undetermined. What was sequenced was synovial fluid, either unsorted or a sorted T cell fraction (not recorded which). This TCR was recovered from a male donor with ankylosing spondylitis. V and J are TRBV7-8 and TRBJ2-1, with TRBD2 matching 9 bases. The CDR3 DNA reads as TGTGCCAGCAGCTCCCGACTAGCGGAGTACAATGAGCAGTTCTTC. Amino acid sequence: CASSSRLAEYNEQFF.